Each of the 18 T cell receptor beta chains below was sequenced from the same sample in a study of blood T cell repertoires in COVID-19. Clones were read by immunoSEQ multiplex PCR, and TCRdb kept only the in-frame ones, dropping some. This table has 150,000 to 200,000 clones, roughly 90% appearing once. What was sequenced was peripheral blood. Source of these receptors: a man aged 30-40 years with COVID-19, enrolled during active disease.

This chain connects TRBV7-3 to TRBJ2-1; TRBD2 aligns across 7 bases. CDR1 SGHTA and CDR2 FQGTGA come from the germline V gene. Trimming took 2 bases from V and 7 from J; bases not matched to a gene: 8. The CDR3 totals 15 residues. CDR3 residues: CASSLGLVMENEQFF. CDR3 sequence (DNA): TGTGCCAGCAGCTTAGGACTAGTTATGGAGAATGAGCAGTTCTTC. Filled out from reference TRBV7-3 and TRBJ2-1, the complete variable domain reads GAGVSQTPSNKVTEKGKYVELRCDPISGHTALYWYRQSLGQGPEFLIYFQGTGAADDSGLPNDRFFAVRPEGSVSTLKIQRTERGDSAVYLCASSLGLVMENEQFFGPGTRLTVL.

The rearrangement joins TRBV7-9 to TRBJ1-1; D ambiguous. Germline CDR1 and CDR2: SEHNR and FQNEAQ (reference sequence). There are 14 residues in the CDR3. Trimming cost V 4 bases and J 4 bases, with 13 bases left between them. CDR3: CASSSRAAGTEAFF. The CDR3 region has the DNA TGTGCCAGCAGCTCAAGGGCCGCGGGCACTGAAGCTTTCTTT.

The chain joins TRBV6-5 to TRBJ1-2; D not resolved. This CDR3 spans 11 amino acids. V lost 6 bases to trimming and J lost 8 bases, with 10 bases between them. Germline V gives CDR1 MNHEY, CDR2 SVGAGI. The CDR3 loop is CASRAARGYTF. CDR3 sequence (DNA): TGTGCCAGCAGGGCTGCGAGGGGCTACACCTTC.

The chain carries TRBV5-1 and TRBJ1-2; D uncertain. Germline CDR1 and CDR2: SGHRS and YFSETQ. V was clipped by 0 bases and J by 5 bases, with 5 bases between them. The CDR3 totals 12 residues. The CDR3 nucleotides read TGCGCCAGCAGCTTGGGAACTTATGGCTACACCTTC. It yields the protein CASSLGTYGYTF.

CDR3 coding DNA: TGTGCCAGCAGCTCCAGACAGAAAAATTCACCCCTCCACTTT. Protein: CASSSRQKNSPLHF. The chain employs TRBV7-3 and TRBJ1-6; D perhaps matches TRBD1 (5 bases). The CDR3 length is 14 residues. Germline lookup yields CDR1 SGHTA and CDR2 FQGTGA. With 4 bases removed from V and 7 bases from J, the gap between germline ends came to 11 bases. Based on the CDR3 plus reference TRBV7-3 and TRBJ1-6, the full variable domain is GAGVSQTPSNKVTEKGKYVELRCDPISGHTALYWYRQSLGQGPEFLIYFQGTGAADDSGLPNDRFFAVRPEGSVSTLKIQRTERGDSAVYLCASSSRQKNSPLHFGNGTRLTVT.

This sequence joins TRBV15 and TRBJ1-4; D is unclear. V lost 1 base and J lost 3, with 9 bases in between. This CDR3 has 15 amino acids. The germline V gene encodes CDR1 LNHNV and CDR2 YYDKDF (reference sequence). CDR3 protein: CATSRVFTANEKLFF. DNA of the CDR3: TGTGCCACCAGCAGAGTATTCACAGCTAATGAAAAACTGTTTTTT.

This chain joins TRBV5-1 and TRBJ2-7, with D possibly matching TRBD1 (6 bases). The CDR3 runs to 13 residues. The germline V and J ends were trimmed by 2 bases and 3 bases, with 9 bases remaining between them. Germline CDR1 and CDR2: SGHRS and YFSETQ. The CDR3 region is CASSLGQSYEQYF. The CDR3 coding sequence is TGCGCCAGCAGCTTAGGACAGAGCTACGAGCAGTACTTC.

The chain joins TRBV29-1 to TRBJ2-1, with 7 bases lining up with TRBD2. The CDR3 extends over 16 amino acids. V shed 6 bases, J shed 7 bases, and the junction held 18 bases outside the gene matches. Germline lookup yields CDR1 SQVTM and CDR2 ANQGSEA. CDR3 amino acids: CSVALTSLAGGNEQFF. The CDR3 DNA follows: TGCAGCGTCGCTTTGACTAGCCTAGCTGGCGGGAATGAGCAGTTCTTC.

The rearrangement joins TRBV7-9 to TRBJ2-7, with a possible D match to TRBD2 (5 bases). The CDR3 has 13 amino acids. V lost 2 bases and J 6 bases, leaving 11 bases between the germline ends. CDR1 is SEHNR, CDR2 FQNEAQ, per germline (reference sequence). CDR3 DNA sequence: TGTGCCAGCAGCTTAATGGAGGAAAGCGAGCAGTACTTC. Protein product: CASSLMEESEQYF.

This clone appeared a single time. This rearrangement joins TRBV7-9 to TRBJ2-5, with TRBD2 as a possible D gene (5 bases). The ends were cut back, 6 bases at V and 2 bases at J, with 10 bases in the middle. The CDR3 loop spans 13 amino acids. Germline V gene lookup returns CDR1 SEHNR and CDR2 FQNEAQ (reference sequence). This chain's CDR3 is CASSRGPQETQYF. CDR3 in DNA: TGTGCCAGCAGTCGCGGGCCACAAGAGACCCAGTACTTC.

The rearrangement joins TRBV21-1 to TRBJ2-5; the D call of TRBD2 is as the table states it, not checked on the DNA. TRBV21-1 is designated a pseudogene. The CDR3 totals 15 residues. The CDR3: CATWLAGGPGETQYF. CDR3 nucleotide sequence: TGTGCCACCTGGCTAGCGGGAGGGCCAGGAGAGACCCAGTACTTC.

CDR3 region: CATSRDRGSEAFF. DNA for the CDR3: TGTGCCACCAGCAGGGACAGGGGTTCTGAAGCTTTCTTT. The chain uses TRBV15 and TRBJ1-1; TRBD1 aligns across 9 bases. Looked up from germline, CDR1 is LNHNV and CDR2 is YYDKDF (reference sequence). CDR3 length: 13 amino acids. V lost 3 bases and J lost 6; bases outside the gene matches: 2.

This chain links TRBV27 with TRBJ1-2; weak D call: TRBD1 (5 bases). Germline CDR1 reads MNHEY; CDR2 reads SMNVEV (reference sequence). Trimming removed 5 bases from V and 0 bases from J, with 13 bases in between. The CDR3 totals 15 residues. CDR3 in DNA: TGTGCCAGCAGTGTCGACAGCATAGCTAACTATGGCTACACCTTC. Translation: CASSVDSIANYGYTF.

V is TRBV9 and J is TRBJ1-6; D call uncertain. The CDR3 contains 18 residues. V was cut by 4 bases and J by 0 bases, with 17 bases left in between. The germline CDR1 and CDR2 sequences are SGDLS and YYNGEE. The CDR3, as DNA: TGTGCCAGCAGCCCCTCATGGACTTACGGCTCCTATAATTCACCCCTCCACTTT. This codes for CASSPSWTYGSYNSPLHF.

The chain carries TRBV28 and TRBJ1-5; D remains ambiguous. V shed 8 bases and J shed 8 bases, with 10 bases lying between them. Germline V lookup: CDR1 MDHEN, CDR2 SYDVKM. The length of the CDR3 is 11 residues. In DNA, the CDR3 is TGTGCCAGCTCCCACGTAGAGCCCCAGCATTTT. Its protein is CASSHVEPQHF.

The rearrangement links TRBV5-1 to TRBJ2-6; no clear D gene. V lost 2 bases and J 4 bases, leaving 4 bases between the germline ends. This CDR3 spans 13 amino acids. Germline lookup yields CDR1 SGHRS and CDR2 YFSETQ. The CDR3 DNA sequence: TGCGCCAGCAGCTTTTCAGGGGCCAACGTCCTGACTTTC. It encodes CASSFSGANVLTF.

V is TRBV2 and J is TRBJ1-2; D is unclear. V was cut by 7 bases and J by 1 base, with 4 bases left in between. CDR1 is SNHLY, CDR2 FYNNEI, per germline. This CDR3 contains 11 residues. The CDR3 reads CASTLNYGYTF. The CDR3 DNA reads TGTGCCAGCACCCTTAACTATGGCTACACCTTC.

The J gene is TRBJ1-1, the V gene TRBV2, with a tentative D call TRBD1 (6 bases). The CDR3 spans 17 residues. Germline V lookup: CDR1 SNHLY, CDR2 FYNNEI. Trimming removed 7 bases from V and 0 bases from J, with 21 bases in between. CDR3 protein: CASTSGGGGLMNTEAFF. CDR3 bases: TGTGCCAGCACTTCGGGAGGGGGGGGATTGATGAACACTGAAGCTTTCTTT.